Below, 24 T cell receptor beta chains from the same sample are listed, as sequenced in a study of OX40 agonist ivuxolimab in advanced cancers. Libraries were prepared through the immunoSEQ multiplex PCR assay. In its TCRdb copy, this immuneACCESS table keeps in-frame sequences only and misses some clones. Where compared with another copy, unresolved V genes explain less than half of these, and the others have no known cause. Here the sample has about 77,000 clones; over 85% occur a single time. Less than 3% of the sample belongs to the ten largest clones. This material consisted of CD4+ or CD8+ T cells sorted from blood, taken in a trial of the OX40 agonist ivuxolimab. The receptor set was obtained from an adult with an advanced solid tumor such as melanoma, head and neck, liver or kidney cancer.

This chain connects TRBV19 to TRBJ1-1; unclear D gene. The germline V gene has CDR1 LNHDA and CDR2 SQIVND (reference sequence). The V end was cut by 0 bases, the J end by 2 bases, with 16 bases between. The CDR3 spans 17 residues. CDR3 in DNA: TGTGCCAGTAGTATAGACTTCTTGGGGAAGAGCAACACTGAAGCTTTCTTT. As protein: CASSIDFLGKSNTEAFF. Combining the CDR3 with reference TRBV19 and TRBJ1-1 gives the whole variable domain DGGITQSPKYLFRKEGQNVTLSCEQNLNHDAMYWYRQDPGQGLRLIYYSQIVNDFQKGDIAEGYSVSREKKESFPLTVTSAQKNPTAFYLCASSIDFLGKSNTEAFFGQGTRLTVV.

This chain joins TRBV4-1 and TRBJ2-1, with a tentative D call TRBD2 (5 bases). This CDR3 has 17 residues. Trimming pared 1 base from V and 0 bases from J, leaving 13 bases between. CDR1 is MGHRA, CDR2 YSYEKL, per germline. Here the CDR3 reads CASSQVRASNSYNEQFF. The CDR3 DNA reads as TGCGCCAGCAGCCAAGTGAGAGCTAGCAACTCCTACAATGAGCAGTTCTTC.

The gene calls are TRBV5-4 and TRBJ2-6; no reliable D call. The CDR3 is 15 amino acids. Germline V gene sequence: CDR1 SGHNT, CDR2 YYREEE (reference sequence). Trimming left V 1 base short and J 1 base short, with 6 bases between. The CDR3 loop is CASSLWLSGANVLTF. In DNA, the CDR3 is TGTGCCAGCAGCTTGTGGCTATCTGGGGCCAACGTCCTGACTTTC.

J is TRBJ2-7 and V is TRBV7-9, with 11 bases that match TRBD1. Germline CDR1 is SEHNR and CDR2 is FQNEAQ (reference sequence). The CDR3 runs to 17 residues. V was clipped by 5 bases and J by 2 bases; unmatched bases: 11. CDR3 sequence: CASSTTGQGVLPYEQYF. The CDR3 region has the DNA TGTGCCAGCAGCACTACGGGACAGGGGGTATTGCCCTACGAGCAGTACTTC.

DNA of the CDR3: TGCAGCGTTAGGGTTATGGCAGCAGAGACCCAGTACTTC. Protein product: CSVRVMAAETQYF. This rearrangement joins TRBV29-1 to TRBJ2-5, with D uncertain. Trimming took off 5 bases at V and 4 bases at J, with 14 bases between the two ends. Germline assignment: CDR1 SQVTM and CDR2 ANQGSEA. The CDR3 runs 13 residues. Using reference TRBV29-1 and TRBJ2-5 for the parts outside the CDR3, the full variable domain is SAVISQKPSRDICQRGTSLTIQCQVDSQVTMMFWYRQQPGQSLTLIATANQGSEATYESGFVIDKFPISRPNLTFSTLTVSNMSPEDSSIYLCSVRVMAAETQYFGPGTRLLVL.

This rearrangement joins TRBV2 to TRBJ1-1; D uncertain. The V gene's germline CDR1 is SNHLY and CDR2 FYNNEI. V lost 6 bases and J lost 2, with 10 bases in between. The CDR3 has 13 residues. CDR3 nucleotides: TGTGCCAGCAGCCGAGGGCCTAACACTGAAGCTTTCTTT. It translates to CASSRGPNTEAFF.

The chain is built from TRBV29-1 and TRBJ1-2; 10 bases are a match to TRBD1. V shed 4 bases and J 8 bases; nucleotides not matched to a gene: 10. The CDR3 sequence is 14 residues long. Germline CDR1 and CDR2: SQVTM and ANQGSEA. Written as DNA, the CDR3 is TGCAGCGTTGCCCCCGACAGGGGGCCGTACGGCTACACCTTC. Residues: CSVAPDRGPYGYTF.

This chain connects TRBV5-1 to TRBJ2-7, with 8 bases aligning to TRBD2. The germline CDR1 and CDR2 sequences are SGHRS and YFSETQ. The junction had 5 bases not matched to a gene; V was cut back by 1 base and J by 2 bases. The CDR3 spans 15 residues. CDR3 protein: CASSLLIAGPYEQYF. CDR3 in DNA: TGCGCCAGCAGCTTGCTCATAGCGGGGCCCTACGAGCAGTACTTC.

This sequence joins TRBV30 and TRBJ1-1, with D possibly TRBD1 on 5 matching bases. Per the germline V gene, CDR1 is GTSNPN and CDR2 is SVGIG (reference sequence). The CDR3 is 14 amino acids. The V end was cut by 1 base, the J end by 5 bases, with 14 bases between. The CDR3 is CAWSGRGRETEAFF. CDR3 coding DNA: TGTGCCTGGAGTGGGCGGGGCCGGGAAACTGAAGCTTTCTTT.

As concerns this clone: Other DNA sequences in this specimen translate into the identical CDR3. The chain employs TRBV30 and TRBJ1-6; TRBD1 matches 7 bases. This CDR3 spans 13 amino acids. Germline assignment: CDR1 GTSNPN and CDR2 SVGIG (reference sequence). The V gene end was trimmed by 5 bases and the J gene end by 4 bases; junction bases not matched to a gene: 2. The CDR3 sequence is CAWSGQYNSPLHF. Written as DNA, the CDR3 is TGTGCCTGGTCGGGACAGTATAATTCACCCCTCCACTTT.

The rearrangement links TRBV5-8 to TRBJ2-1, with D perhaps TRBD1 (6 bases). Germline V CDR1 and CDR2: SGHTS, YDEGEE. The CDR3 runs to 13 residues. V gave up 2 bases and J gave up 7 bases, with 10 bases separating them. CDR3 amino acids: CASSFSQGNEQFF. Here the CDR3 DNA reads TGTGCCAGCAGCTTTAGTCAGGGGAATGAGCAGTTCTTC.

The CDR3 DNA reads as TGTGCCAGCAGTGAGGACATAGGAGCTCAGCCCCAGCATTTT. It codes for CASSEDIGAQPQHF. The chain is built from TRBV6-1 and TRBJ1-5, with D maybe TRBD1 (5 bases). Per germline, CDR1 MNHNS and CDR2 SASEGT. The CDR3 loop spans 14 amino acids. Between the trimmed V and J ends, which lost 3 bases and 6 bases, there was a span of 12 bases.

J is TRBJ2-6 and V is TRBV5-1; the D is unclear. Germline V lookup: CDR1 SGHRS, CDR2 YFSETQ. Trimming left V 2 bases short and J 0 bases short, with 6 bases between. The CDR3 has 15 residues. The CDR3 DNA sequence: TGCGCCAGCAGCTTCTCCGACTCTGGGGCCAACGTCCTGACTTTC. Amino acid sequence: CASSFSDSGANVLTF.

V and J are TRBV2 and TRBJ2-1, with 9 positions matching TRBD2. The ends lost 8 bases at V and 7 bases at J; junction bases unmatched: 9. In germline, CDR1 is SNHLY, CDR2 FYNNEI. The CDR3 totals 14 residues. The CDR3 reads CASARLAEGNEQFF. In DNA, the CDR3 is TGTGCCAGCGCCCGACTAGCGGAGGGTAATGAGCAGTTCTTC. Combining the CDR3 with reference TRBV2 and TRBJ2-1 gives the whole variable domain EPEVTQTPSHQVTQMGQEVILRCVPISNHLYFYWYRQILGQKVEFLVSFYNNEISEKSEIFDDQFSVERPDGSNFTLKIRSTKLEDSAMYFCASARLAEGNEQFFGPGTRLTVL.

The V gene is TRBV4-1, the J gene TRBJ2-2, with TRBD2 as a possible D gene (5 bases). CDR3 length: 13 amino acids. Germline V lookup: CDR1 MGHRA, CDR2 YSYEKL. Trimming cost V 0 bases and J 6 bases, with 5 bases left between them. The CDR3 bases are TGCGCCAGCAGCCAAGAGGAGGCCGGGGAGCTGTTTTTT. Residues: CASSQEEAGELFF.

This clone was detected a few times. The chain has TRBV2 and TRBJ1-2; 8 nucleotides align to TRBD1. Trimming cost V 6 bases and J 6 bases; bases outside gene matches: 3. Germline V gene data show CDR1 as SNHLY and CDR2 as FYNNEI. CDR3 length: 12 residues. CDR3 bases: TGTGCCAGCAGGCGGACAGGGAATGGCTACACCTTC. Translating it yields CASRRTGNGYTF.

The chain couples TRBV10-1 to TRBJ1-1; D remains ambiguous. The V end lost 5 bases, the J end lost 0 bases, and 7 bases lay between the germline ends. The CDR3 totals 13 residues. Germline V lookup: CDR1 WNHNN, CDR2 SYGVQD (reference sequence). CDR3 in DNA: TGCGCCAGCAGTCCCCGGGTGAACACTGAAGCTTTCTTT. This codes for CASSPRVNTEAFF.

This clone has a handful of counts. V and J are TRBV2 and TRBJ1-2; D unclear. Germline CDR1 and CDR2: SNHLY and FYNNEI. The CDR3 runs to 12 residues. V dropped 1 base and J dropped 6 bases, with 6 bases sitting between them. The DNA for the CDR3 is TGTGCCAGCAGTGAAGACCAGCATGGCTACACCTTC. Its protein product is CASSEDQHGYTF.

The chain couples TRBV7-9 to TRBJ2-7; 12 nucleotides line up with TRBD2. The V segment lost 5 bases and the J segment 6 bases; nucleotides outside the gene matches: 20. CDR3 length: 19 amino acids. CDR1 SEHNR and CDR2 FQNEAQ come from the germline V gene (reference sequence). CDR3 nucleotides: TGTGCCAGCAGCCCCGGTAGGCTAGCGGGGGGGCCGTGGAGGTCCGAGCAGTACTTC. Encoded protein: CASSPGRLAGGPWRSEQYF.

The chain links TRBV5-1 to TRBJ2-5; D is perhaps TRBD1 (6 bases). The CDR3 runs 15 residues. With 0 bases removed from V and 2 bases from J, the gap between germline ends came to 11 bases. Germline V gives CDR1 SGHRS, CDR2 YFSETQ. The CDR3 is CASSLDRVGQETQYF. The DNA for the CDR3 is TGCGCCAGCAGCTTGGACAGGGTGGGTCAAGAGACCCAGTACTTC.

V usage is TRBV28 and J usage is TRBJ1-2; no clear D. V was cut by 2 bases and J by 7 bases, with 8 bases left in between. This CDR3 comprises 12 residues. In germline, CDR1 is MDHEN, CDR2 SYDVKM. Written as DNA, the CDR3 is TGTGCCAGCAGTTTAAGGGCGGTTGGCTACACCTTC. This translates into CASSLRAVGYTF.

The chain couples TRBV5-1 to TRBJ2-7; D is uncertain. CDR3 length equals 14 residues. The germline gives CDR1 SGHRS, CDR2 YFSETQ. V was trimmed by 0 bases and J by 1 base, leaving 8 bases between them. Here the CDR3 reads CASSLASYSYEQYF. The CDR3 region has the DNA TGCGCCAGCAGCTTGGCCAGTTATTCCTACGAGCAGTACTTC.

About this clone: One junction end disagrees with the germline gene, perhaps due to a read error. The chain is built from TRBV20-1 and TRBJ2-1, with D maybe TRBD2 (5 bases). Germline CDR1 DFQATT, CDR2 SNEGSKA (reference sequence). This CDR3 comprises 10 residues. This CDR3 is CSAREGEQFF. CDR3 nucleotides: TGCAGTGCTCGAGAGGGTGAGCAGTTCTTC.

This chain links TRBV12-2 with TRBJ2-7; the tabulated D call, TRBD1, remains unverified against the DNA. TRBV12-2 is tagged as a pseudogene. There are 14 residues in the CDR3. The CDR3, as DNA: TGTGCAAGACACACCCTCAGGGGGTCCTACGAGCAGTACTTC. Its protein product is CARHTLRGSYEQYF.